Below, 14 T cell receptor beta chains from the same sample are listed, as sequenced in a study of T-cell memory formation after mild COVID-19 (dated by TCRdb to 2020 to 2022). The library was prepared using 5' RACE. Sequenced using an Illumina NovaSeq 6000. TCRdb took the public reads, trimmed them with fastp at Q25, ran MiXCR for clone calling and kept in-frame beta chains. Identical CDR3 protein sequences are pooled into one entry, listed with their most common genes and DNA. The sample records 400,000 to 500,000 distinct CDR3 sequences, around 17% of which are singletons. Roughly 21% of the sample is held by the ten biggest clonotypes. The sample comprised PBMCs or a T cell subset sorted from them (not recorded which). The source is a man between 18 and 35 years old who had mild COVID-19 (a few samples of this study predate the infection). The sample titles of this study are shuffled in the database, so cell type and time point are left out; the donor was told from shared clones.

This chain links TRBV24-1 with TRBJ2-3; D is uncertain. The germline gives CDR1 KGHDR, CDR2 SFDVKD. The V gene lost 4 bases and the J gene lost 5 bases, with 9 bases spanning the gap. This CDR3 has 13 residues. Here the CDR3 DNA reads TGTGCCACCAGTGACCATACGGTAGATACGCAGTATTTT. Its protein product is CATSDHTVDTQYF.

The table lists this clonotype with many counts. The chain couples TRBV5-1 to TRBJ1-1, with 8 bases matching TRBD1. Per germline, CDR1 SGHRS and CDR2 YFSETQ. V was pared by 4 bases and J by 0 bases, with 8 bases of the junction left unmatched. The length of the CDR3 is 16 residues. This CDR3 reads CASSDGTGLMNTEAFF. In DNA form, the CDR3 reads TGCGCCAGCAGCGACGGGACAGGTCTCATGAACACTGAAGCTTTCTTT.

Turning to this clonotype: A much larger clone lies one base from this, so it may be a read error. The J gene is TRBJ2-7, the V gene TRBV9; either TRBD1 or TRBD2 may supply D (5 bases each). The V gene's germline CDR1 is SGDLS and CDR2 YYNGEE. V gave up 0 bases and J gave up 2 bases, with 12 bases separating them. The CDR3 has 15 amino acids. For the CDR3, the DNA is TGTGCCAGCAGCGTAGGAGTGGGACCGACCTACGAGCAGTACTTC. Translation gives CASSVGVGPTYEQYF.

This clonotype was observed a few times. This chain uses TRBV7-9 with TRBJ1-1; D not resolved. The V and J ends lost 1 base and 11 bases respectively, with 11 bases between them. Germline CDR1 reads SEHNR; CDR2 reads FQNEAQ (reference sequence). This CDR3 comprises 12 residues. CDR3 in DNA: TGTGCCAGCAGCTTAGTAACTGGGAAGGCTTTCTTT. Translated: CASSLVTGKAFF. Variable domain in full (rest from reference TRBV7-9 and TRBJ1-1): DTGVSQNPRHKITKRGQNVTFRCDPISEHNRLYWYRQTLGQGPEFLTYFQNEAQLEKSRLLSDRFSAERPKGSFSTLEIQRTEQGDSAMYLCASSLVTGKAFFGQGTRLTVV.

This clonotype was picked up a small number of times. The chain carries TRBV5-1 and TRBJ2-1; 10 bases are a match to TRBD1. The CDR3 consists of 15 residues. The V gene's germline CDR1 is SGHRS and CDR2 YFSETQ. V trimming: 4 bases; J trimming: 6 bases; junction bases outside the gene matches: 7. CDR3 amino acids: CASSKGGQGINEQFF. CDR3 nucleotide sequence: TGCGCCAGCAGCAAGGGGGGACAGGGGATCAATGAGCAGTTCTTC.

This clonotype was found many times. The chain carries TRBV12-3 or TRBV12-4 and TRBJ2-7; D remains ambiguous. V dropped 5 bases and J dropped 6 bases, with 8 bases sitting between them. The CDR3 length is 11 residues. CDR3 residues: CASSLGPEQYF. CDR3 DNA: TGTGCCAGCAGTCTTGGCCCCGAGCAGTACTTC.

This clonotype has more than one count but fewer than ten. This chain links TRBV9 with TRBJ2-1; the match to TRBD2 covers 10 bases. The V segment lost 0 bases and the J segment 7 bases; nucleotides outside the gene matches: 7. The CDR3 totals 16 residues. Germline values: CDR1 SGDLS, CDR2 YYNGEE. Written as DNA, the CDR3 is TGTGCCAGCAGCGTAGCCAGCGGGGGGGCAGGAAATGAGCAGTTCTTC. It codes for CASSVASGGAGNEQFF.

A note on this clonotype: One junction end does not reproduce the germline sequence, and a read error may be involved. The chain is built from TRBV4-3 and TRBJ1-2; D is perhaps TRBD1 (5 bases). The CDR3 is 15 amino acids. Germline values: CDR1 LGHNA, CDR2 YSLEER. CDR3 region: CASSQDPTDSYGDTF. The CDR3, as DNA: TGCGCCAGCAGCCAAGATCCGACCGACAGCTATGGCGACACCTTC.

This clonotype has a handful of counts. CDR3 nucleotide sequence: TGCAGCGTTTCCTGGCGGGGGGGCGGAGAGACCCAGTACTTC. It yields the protein CSVSWRGGGETQYF. V and J are TRBV29-1 and TRBJ2-5; 9 positions agree with TRBD2. V dropped 5 bases and J dropped 4; count of bases not matched to a gene: 8. The CDR3 spans 14 residues. Germline V gene data show CDR1 as SQVTM and CDR2 as ANQGSEA.

This clonotype was observed a handful of times. The rearrangement links TRBV12-3 or TRBV12-4 to TRBJ1-1, with D unclear. V was cut by 10 bases and J by 0 bases, with 12 bases left in between. The CDR3 loop spans 13 amino acids. CDR3 nucleotide sequence: TGTGCCAACTCGGTAGGGATGAACACTGAAGCTTTCTTT. This gives the protein CANSVGMNTEAFF.

The chain joins TRBV20-1 to TRBJ2-3; TRBD1 agrees at 8 bases. The V segment lost 2 bases and the J segment 4 bases; nucleotides outside the gene matches: 5. Germline V lookup: CDR1 DFQATT, CDR2 SNEGSKA (reference sequence). This CDR3 is built from 14 residues. CDR3: CSARSPTGADTQYF. CDR3 sequence (DNA): TGCAGTGCTAGATCCCCGACAGGGGCAGATACGCAGTATTTT.

The rearrangement links TRBV5-1 to TRBJ1-1, with TRBD1 matching 8 bases. V trimming: 8 bases; J trimming: 3 bases; junction bases outside the gene matches: 9. The CDR3 loop spans 14 amino acids. CDR1 and CDR2 from the germline V gene are SGHRS and YFSETQ. The DNA for the CDR3 is TGCGCCAGTCACAGGGGGGATCAGGACACTGAAGCTTTCTTT. It encodes CASHRGDQDTEAFF.

The sample holds a few counts of this clonotype. The chain couples TRBV5-4 to TRBJ1-6; maybe TRBD1 (6 bases). The V and J ends lost 3 bases and 14 bases respectively, with 15 bases between them. The CDR3 extends over 13 amino acids. Germline V gives CDR1 SGHNT, CDR2 YYREEE (reference sequence). The CDR3: CASSSDSSGSLHF. The CDR3 DNA is TGTGCCAGCAGCTCGGACAGTTCCGGATCCCTCCACTTT.

The chain carries TRBV12-3 or TRBV12-4 and TRBJ2-2; TRBD2 aligns across 8 bases. The CDR3 length is 15 residues. The V gene end was trimmed by 4 bases and the J gene end by 4 bases; junction bases not matched to a gene: 5. Here the CDR3 DNA reads TGTGCCAGCAGTTACGGCGCGGGGGGCACCGGGGAGCTGTTTTTT. As protein: CASSYGAGGTGELFF.